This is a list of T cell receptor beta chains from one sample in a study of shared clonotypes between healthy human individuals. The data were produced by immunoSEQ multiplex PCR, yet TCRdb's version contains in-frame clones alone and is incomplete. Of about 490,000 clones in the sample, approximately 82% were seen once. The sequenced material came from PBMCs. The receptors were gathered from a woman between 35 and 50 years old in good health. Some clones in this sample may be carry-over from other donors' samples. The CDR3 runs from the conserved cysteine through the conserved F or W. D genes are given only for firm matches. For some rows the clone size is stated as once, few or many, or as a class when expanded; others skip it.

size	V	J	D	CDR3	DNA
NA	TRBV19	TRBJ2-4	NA	CASSIVSGGAKNIQYF	TGTGCCAGTAGTATAGTGAGCGGCGGGGCCAAAAACATTCAGTACTTC
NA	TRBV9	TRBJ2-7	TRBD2	CASSTTRTSGRAVQYF	TGTGCCAGCAGCACTACTCGGACTAGCGGGAGGGCCGTGCAGTACTTC
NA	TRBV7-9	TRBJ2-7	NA	CASSLALGDSLRGYEQYF	TGTGCCAGCAGCTTAGCGTTAGGGGATTCACTTCGGGGCTACGAGCAGTACTTC
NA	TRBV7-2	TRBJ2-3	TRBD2	CASSPTSDTQYF	TGTGCCAGCAGCCCCACTAGCGACACGCAGTATTTT
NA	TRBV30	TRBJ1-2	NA	CASNWGQGYGYTF	TGTGCCTCCAATTGGGGGCAGGGGTATGGCTACACCTTC
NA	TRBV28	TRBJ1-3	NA	CASSPQTGISGNTIYF	TGTGCCAGCAGTCCCCAAACAGGGATCTCTGGAAACACCATATATTTT
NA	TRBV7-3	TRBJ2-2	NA	CASSEEHTGELFF	TGTGCCAGCAGCGAGGAGCACACCGGGGAGCTGTTTTTT
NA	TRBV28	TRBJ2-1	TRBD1	CASSQPGQVYNEQFF	TGTGCCAGCAGTCAGCCGGGACAGGTGTACAATGAGCAGTTCTTC
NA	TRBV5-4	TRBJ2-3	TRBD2	CASSAASGPRTDTQYF	TGTGCCAGCAGCGCGGCTAGCGGCCCCCGCACAGATACGCAGTATTTT
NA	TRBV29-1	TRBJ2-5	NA	CSVELNTQYF	TGCAGCGTTGAACTAAATACCCAGTACTTC
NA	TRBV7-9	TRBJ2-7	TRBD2	CASSLAGHSYEQYF	TGTGCCAGCAGCCTAGCGGGCCACTCCTACGAGCAGTACTTC
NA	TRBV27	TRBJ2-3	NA	CASSFRLTDTQYF	TGTGCCAGCAGTTTTCGGCTGACAGATACGCAGTATTTT
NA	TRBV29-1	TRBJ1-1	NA	CSVGGRNTEAFF	TGCAGCGTCGGGGGACGGAACACTGAAGCTTTCTTT
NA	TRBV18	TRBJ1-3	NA	CASSLNNRATGNTIYF	TGTGCCAGCTCACTCAATAACAGGGCTACTGGAAACACCATATATTTT
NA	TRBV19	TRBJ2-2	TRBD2	CASSTFSGRGDTGELFF	TGTGCCAGTAGTACCTTTAGCGGGAGAGGCGACACCGGGGAGCTGTTTTTT
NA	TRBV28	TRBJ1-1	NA	CASKPGRVNTEAFF	TGTGCCAGCAAACCGGGACGCGTGAACACTGAAGCTTTCTTT
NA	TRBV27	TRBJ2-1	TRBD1	CASSLGAPGGRNEQFF	TGTGCCAGCAGTTTGGGGGCACCAGGGGGACGCAATGAGCAGTTCTTC
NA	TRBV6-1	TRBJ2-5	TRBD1	CATRTGRRVVDQYF	TGTGCCACGAGGACAGGCCGTCGAGTGGTGGACCAGTACTTC
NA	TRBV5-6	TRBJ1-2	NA	CASSPGGPGNIYGYTF	TGTGCCAGCAGCCCCGGTGGCCCCGGGAACATCTATGGCTACACCTTC
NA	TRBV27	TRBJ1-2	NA	CASSPQLAYGYTF	TGTGCCAGCAGTCCCCAATTGGCTTATGGCTACACCTTC
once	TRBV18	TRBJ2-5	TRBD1	CASFGQVAETQYF	TGTGCCAGCTTCGGACAGGTTGCAGAGACCCAGTACTTC
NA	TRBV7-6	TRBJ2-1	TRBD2	CASSFPSGSDEQFF	TGTGCCAGCAGCTTCCCTAGCGGGAGTGATGAGCAGTTCTTC
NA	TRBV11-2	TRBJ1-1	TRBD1	CASSLSRTGATGAFF	TGTGCCAGCAGCCTTAGTCGGACAGGGGCGACTGGAGCTTTCTTT
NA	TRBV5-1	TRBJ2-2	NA	CASSLGARGNTGELFF	TGCGCCAGCAGCTTGGGTGCCAGGGGCAACACCGGGGAGCTGTTTTTT
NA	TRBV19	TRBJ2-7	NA	CASSIDAGEGEQYF	TGTGCCAGTAGTATAGATGCAGGGGAGGGCGAGCAGTACTTC
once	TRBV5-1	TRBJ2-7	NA	CASSMGPGLSYEQYF	TGCGCCAGCAGCATGGGGCCGGGACTGTCCTACGAGCAGTACTTC
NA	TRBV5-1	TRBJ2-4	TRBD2	CASSLGASGRNNIQYF	TGCGCCAGCAGCTTGGGGGCTAGCGGGAGAAATAACATTCAGTACTTC
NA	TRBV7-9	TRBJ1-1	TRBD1	CASSPGGTARFTEAFF	TGTGCCAGCAGCCCAGGGGGCACAGCGCGGTTCACTGAAGCTTTCTTT
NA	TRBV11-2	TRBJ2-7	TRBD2	CASSSGLLQYF	TGTGCCAGCAGCTCGGGACTATTGCAGTACTTC
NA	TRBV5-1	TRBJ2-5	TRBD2	CASSLLGTSDETQYF	TGCGCCAGCAGCTTGTTAGGGACTAGCGACGAGACCCAGTACTTC
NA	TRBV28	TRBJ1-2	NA	CASSLSRRDYGYTF	TGTGCCAGCAGTTTATCTCGACGAGACTATGGCTACACCTTC
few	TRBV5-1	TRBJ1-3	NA	CASSSQSSGNTIYF	TGCGCCAGCAGCTCCCAGAGCTCTGGAAACACCATATATTTT
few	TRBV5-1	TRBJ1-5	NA	CASSLEPGPNQPQHF	TGCGCCAGCAGCTTGGAGCCAGGCCCTAATCAGCCCCAGCATTTT
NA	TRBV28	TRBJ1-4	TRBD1	CASTPGGVREKLFF	TGTGCCAGCACTCCAGGGGGGGTAAGGGAAAAACTGTTTTTT
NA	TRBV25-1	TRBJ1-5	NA	CASSERDQPQHF	TGTGCCAGCAGTGAAAGGGATCAGCCCCAGCATTTT
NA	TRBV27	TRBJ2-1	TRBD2	CASSNSGRRNEQFF	TGTGCCAGCAGTAACAGCGGGAGGCGTAATGAGCAGTTCTTC
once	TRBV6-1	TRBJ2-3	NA	CASSEFLGEDTQYF	TGTGCCAGCAGTGAATTCTTAGGGGAAGATACGCAGTATTTT
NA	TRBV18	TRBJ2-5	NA	CASYRAVGETQYF	TGTGCCAGCTACAGGGCCGTCGGGGAGACCCAGTACTTC
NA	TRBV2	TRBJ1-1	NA	CASSERSGRAFF	TGTGCCAGCAGTGAAAGGTCCGGCCGGGCTTTCTTT
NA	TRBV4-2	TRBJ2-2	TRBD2	CASSPSRTSRPGTGELFF	TGTGCCAGCAGCCCTAGCCGGACTAGCCGACCAGGGACCGGGGAGCTGTTTTTT
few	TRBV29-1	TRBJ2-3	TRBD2	CSVEGGLAGGLGTDTQYF	TGCAGCGTTGAAGGGGGACTAGCGGGAGGTTTGGGCACAGATACGCAGTATTTT
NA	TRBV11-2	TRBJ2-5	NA	CASSSNPGTQETQYF	TGTGCCAGCAGTTCTAATCCGGGTACTCAAGAGACCCAGTACTTC
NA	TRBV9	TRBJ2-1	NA	CASSVGESDHNNEQFF	TGTGCCAGCAGCGTAGGAGAATCGGACCACAACAATGAGCAGTTCTTC
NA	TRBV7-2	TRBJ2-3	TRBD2	CASSSRTRAGDEYF	TGTGCCAGCAGCTCGAGAACTAGGGCGGGAGATGAGTATTTT
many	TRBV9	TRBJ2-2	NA	CASSVGENTGELFF	TGTGCCAGCAGCGTAGGGGAGAACACCGGGGAGCTGTTTTTT
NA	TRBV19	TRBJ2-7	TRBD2	CASSILAGAYEQYF	TGTGCCAGTAGTATCCTAGCGGGAGCCTACGAGCAGTACTTC
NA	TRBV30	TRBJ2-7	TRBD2	CAWSGTGLASYEQYF	TGTGCCTGGAGTGGGACGGGACTAGCTTCCTACGAGCAGTACTTC
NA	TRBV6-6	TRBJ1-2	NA	CASSYLGRFYGYTF	TGTGCCAGCAGTTACCTGGGACGGTTCTATGGCTACACCTTC
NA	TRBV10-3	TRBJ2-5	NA	CAISVGEETQYF	TGTGCCATCAGTGTTGGGGAAGAGACCCAGTACTTC
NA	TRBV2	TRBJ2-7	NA	CASRQDTYEQYF	TGTGCCAGCAGACAGGATACCTACGAGCAGTACTTC